Below are 19 T cell receptor beta chains sequenced from a single sample in a study of blood T cell repertoires in COVID-19. Clones were sequenced by immunoSEQ multiplex PCR, and TCRdb holds only the in-frame ones, with some missing. This table holds 140,000 to 150,000 clones, about four fifths found once. The specimen sequenced was peripheral blood. These TCRs come from a human donor in a cohort sampled during active COVID-19.

The chain has TRBV5-1 and TRBJ2-1; 7 bases line up with TRBD2. The germline gives CDR1 SGHRS, CDR2 YFSETQ. The CDR3 has 16 residues. Trimming took 0 bases from V and 2 from J; bases not matched to a gene: 5. CDR3 in amino acids: CASSLVLAAPYNEQFF. The CDR3 DNA reads as TGCGCCAGCAGCTTGGTCCTAGCGGCGCCCTACAATGAGCAGTTCTTC.

The chain carries TRBV2 and TRBJ1-6, with TRBD1 identical over 8 bases. Trimming took 7 bases from V and 8 from J; bases not matched to a gene: 7. The CDR3 length is 14 residues. Germline lookup yields CDR1 SNHLY and CDR2 FYNNEI. Here the CDR3 reads CASNFGQGDSPLHF. The CDR3 DNA follows: TGTGCCAGCAACTTCGGACAGGGCGATTCACCCCTCCACTTT.

This clone was seen just once. The V gene is TRBV2, the J gene TRBJ2-7, with 10 bases identical to TRBD1. This CDR3 has 12 residues. Germline V gene lookup returns CDR1 SNHLY and CDR2 FYNNEI. V was pared by 6 bases and J by 12 bases, with 8 bases of the junction left unmatched. CDR3 sequence reads: CASSRRDRGPYF. The CDR3 region has the DNA TGTGCCAGCAGCCGACGGGACAGGGGACCGTACTTC. The variable domain in full, with the rest retrieved from reference TRBV2 and TRBJ2-7, is EPEVTQTPSHQVTQMGQEVILRCVPISNHLYFYWYRQILGQKVEFLVSFYNNEISEKSEIFDDQFSVERPDGSNFTLKIRSTKLEDSAMYFCASSRRDRGPYFGPGTRLTVT.

By proportion, this clone is medium-sized. The chain employs TRBV4-1 and TRBJ2-7; the D is unclear. Trimming removed 3 bases from V and 0 bases from J, with 6 bases in between. Germline values: CDR1 MGHRA, CDR2 YSYEKL. The CDR3 has 13 amino acids. CDR3 region: CASSHPNSYEQYF. CDR3 sequence (DNA): TGCGCCAGCAGCCATCCCAACTCCTACGAGCAGTACTTC.

For this clone: One end of the junction varies from germline; a read error may be responsible. The CDR3 spells CASSLATGDTEAFF. CDR3 coding DNA: TGTGCCAGCAGCCTAGCAACAGGGGACACTGAAGCTTTCTTT. V usage is TRBV11-1 and J usage is TRBJ1-1, with TRBD1 matching over 7 bases. The CDR3 consists of 14 residues. Germline V lookup: CDR1 SGHAT, CDR2 FQDESV (reference sequence).

This clone appeared a few times. The chain is built from TRBV4-2 and TRBJ2-7; tentative D call: TRBD1 (5 bases). V was pared by 0 bases and J by 1 base, with 10 bases between. Germline lookup yields CDR1 LGHNA and CDR2 YNFKEQ. This CDR3 comprises 15 residues. For the CDR3, the DNA is TGTGCCAGCAGCCAAGAGAGTTCAGGGTCCTACGAGCAGTACTTC. This codes for CASSQESSGSYEQYF.

This clone occurred once. V is TRBV3-1 (or the pseudogene TRBV3-2) and J is TRBJ1-1; perhaps TRBD1 as D (6 bases). Germline V gives CDR1 LGHDT, CDR2 YNNKEL (reference sequence). The CDR3 length is 15 residues. Between the trimmed V and J ends, which lost 1 base and 10 bases, there was a span of 19 bases. The CDR3 coding sequence is TGTGCCAGCAGCCAAGGTAAAGCAGCCCTCAGGGGAGCTTTCTTT. This codes for CASSQGKAALRGAFF.

This chain joins TRBV5-6 and TRBJ2-3; no clear D gene. Deletions cut 4 bases from V and 6 bases from J, with 6 bases between. The CDR3 is 11 amino acids. Per germline, CDR1 SGHDT and CDR2 YYEEEE. CDR3 amino acids: CASSVYDTQYF. CDR3 DNA: TGTGCCAGCAGCGTCTATGATACGCAGTATTTT.

CDR3 coding DNA: TGTGCCAGCGGGGGGATTACAGATACGCAGTATTTT. It yields the protein CASGGITDTQYF. V gene TRBV10-3 combines with J gene TRBJ2-3; TRBD2 aligns across 8 bases. The J segment lost 3 bases and the V segment lost 10 bases, leaving 3 bases of the junction unmatched. The CDR3 consists of 12 residues. The germline gives CDR1 ENHRY, CDR2 SYGVKD.

The chain couples TRBV19 to TRBJ1-6, with 10 bases identical to TRBD1. J was trimmed by 8 bases and V by 10 bases; bases with no gene match: 5. Germline-derived CDR1 and CDR2 are LNHDA and SQIVND (reference sequence). This CDR3 has 13 amino acids. CDR3 amino acids: CATGGQGHSPLHF. DNA for the CDR3: TGTGCCACCGGGGGACAGGGGCATTCACCCCTCCACTTT.

The chain carries TRBV5-1 and TRBJ2-5, with TRBD1 as a possible D gene (5 bases). The germline V gene has CDR1 SGHRS and CDR2 YFSETQ. Trimming stripped 8 bases from V and 5 bases from J, with 16 bases between. CDR3 length: 13 residues. In DNA form, the CDR3 reads TGCGCCAGTGGCACTGGACAAAGGGAGACCCAGTACTTC. Its protein product is CASGTGQRETQYF. Full variable domain (outside the CDR3, taken from reference TRBV5-1 and TRBJ2-5): KAGVTQTPRYLIKTRGQQVTLSCSPISGHRSVSWYQQTPGQGLQFLFEYFSETQRNKGNFPGRFSGRQFSNSRSEMNVSTLELGDSALYLCASGTGQRETQYFGPGTRLLVL.

V and J are TRBV4-1 and TRBJ1-6; TRBD1 is a possible D gene (5 bases). Germline V lookup: CDR1 MGHRA, CDR2 YSYEKL. V lost 3 bases, J lost 0 bases, and 15 bases lay in between. The CDR3 sequence is 18 residues long. Written as DNA, the CDR3 is TGCGCCAGCAGCCACTCCGACAGAGAAAGCTCCTATAATTCACCCCTCCACTTT. Encoded protein: CASSHSDRESSYNSPLHF.

The CDR3, as DNA: TGTGCCAGCAGCTTGGAGACAGATTATAATTCACCCCTCCACTTT. This translates into CASSLETDYNSPLHF. The chain recombines TRBV5-4 with TRBJ1-6; D possibly corresponds to TRBD1 (5 bases). The CDR3 runs to 15 residues. V lost 0 bases and J lost 4, with 8 bases in between. The germline CDR1 and CDR2 sequences are SGHNT and YYREEE (reference sequence).

The chain carries TRBV9 and TRBJ2-1; D call uncertain. This CDR3 contains 14 residues. CDR1 is SGDLS, CDR2 YYNGEE, per germline. Deletions cut 6 bases from V and 3 bases from J, with 13 bases between. CDR3 DNA sequence: TGTGCCAGCAATAGTCACTATGGCTACAATGAGCAGTTCTTC. Translating gives CASNSHYGYNEQFF.

The V gene is TRBV7-2, the J gene TRBJ2-1; a possible D gene is TRBD2 (5 bases). The germline V gene has CDR1 SGHTA and CDR2 FQGNSA. The ends were cut back, 5 bases at V and 8 bases at J, with 13 bases in the middle. The CDR3 covers 13 residues. Here the CDR3 DNA reads TGTGCCAGCAGCCCACGGTGGCGGGATGAGCAGTTCTTC. Translating gives CASSPRWRDEQFF.

The sample holds a few counts of this clone. The chain uses TRBV29-1 and TRBJ2-1; D might be TRBD1 (6 bases). Looked up from germline, CDR1 is SQVTM and CDR2 is ANQGSEA. The CDR3 contains 16 residues. The V and J ends lost 5 bases and 1 base respectively, with 18 bases between them. The CDR3 nucleotides are TGCAGCGTTCTTCGGACAGTATCGACTTCCTACAATGAGCAGTTCTTC. This gives the protein CSVLRTVSTSYNEQFF.

This sequence joins TRBV25-1 and TRBJ1-1, with D possibly being TRBD1 (5 bases). The V and J ends lost 6 bases and 5 bases respectively, with 16 bases between them. Germline-derived CDR1 and CDR2 are MGHDK and SYGVNS. The CDR3 is made up of 14 amino acids. The DNA of the CDR3 is TGTGCCAGCAGGGGAGACAGTGGGGGGACTGAAGCTTTCTTT. Protein sequence: CASRGDSGGTEAFF.

The chain uses TRBV19 and TRBJ1-1; D remains ambiguous. Germline assignment: CDR1 LNHDA and CDR2 SQIVND (reference sequence). Deletions cut 10 bases from V and 5 bases from J, with 11 bases between. CDR3 length: 11 amino acids. The CDR3 bases are TGTGCCACCAAAGGGAGTACTGAAGCTTTCTTT. Translating it yields CATKGSTEAFF.

The chain couples TRBV27 to TRBJ2-3; D gene unclear. V lost 8 bases to trimming and J lost 2 bases, with 14 bases between them. This CDR3 comprises 14 residues. The V gene's germline CDR1 is MNHEY and CDR2 SMNVEV (reference sequence). The CDR3 loop reads CASPFERPTDTQYF. The CDR3, as DNA: TGTGCCAGCCCCTTCGAGCGACCCACAGATACGCAGTATTTT.